This TCR beta chain was found in a study of T cell repertoires in cytomegalovirus infection. Across the whole study: Selection of CMV epitopes for the study included recently identified HLA-C-restricted and well-studied HLA-B-restricted ones. Evidence of both CMV infection and a matching HLA type came from public TCR beta signatures. Whole-study results and caveats: Carriers of CMV plus the relevant HLA were identified by cumulative public TCR beta family frequency. What dominated the ex vivo response were HLA-C-restricted CMV-specific TCR beta clonotypes.

Turning to this clonotype: Its matching antigen is unknown.

Germline V CDR1 and CDR2: MNHEY, SVGEGT. Trimming left V 6 bases short and J 0 bases short, with 8 bases between. This CDR3 spans 13 amino acids. Via MiXCR, TCRdb re-called the reads, giving one row per CDR3 protein. The repertoire holds about 830,000 distinct CDR3 sequences, with 30% to 35% as singletons. This TCR was sampled from a human donor in good health (CMV status not recorded). Some clones in this sample may be carry-over from other donors' samples. The chain recombines TRBV6-2 or TRBV6-3 with TRBJ1-1; D possibly corresponds to TRBD1 (5 bases). Source: cultured CD8+ T cells from PBMCs, taken from culture after CMV antigen stimulation. The CDR3 here is CASRKTVNTEAFF. The CDR3 bases are TGTGCCAGCAGGAAGACAGTGAACACTGAAGCTTTCTTT.